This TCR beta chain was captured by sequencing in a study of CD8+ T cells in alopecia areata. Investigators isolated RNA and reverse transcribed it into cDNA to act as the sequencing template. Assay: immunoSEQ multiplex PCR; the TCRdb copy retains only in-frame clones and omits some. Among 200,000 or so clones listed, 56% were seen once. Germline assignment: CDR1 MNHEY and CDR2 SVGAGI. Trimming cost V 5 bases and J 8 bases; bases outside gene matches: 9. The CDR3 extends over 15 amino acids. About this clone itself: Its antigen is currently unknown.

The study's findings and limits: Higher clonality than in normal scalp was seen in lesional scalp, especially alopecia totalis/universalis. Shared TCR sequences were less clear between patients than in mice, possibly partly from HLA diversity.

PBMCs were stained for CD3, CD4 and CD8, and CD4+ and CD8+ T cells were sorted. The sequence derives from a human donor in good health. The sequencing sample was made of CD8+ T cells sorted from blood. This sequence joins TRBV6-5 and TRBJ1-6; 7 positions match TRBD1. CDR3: CASSPWDRGDSPLHF. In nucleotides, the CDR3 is TGTGCCAGCAGTCCTTGGGACAGAGGAGATTCACCCCTCCACTTT.